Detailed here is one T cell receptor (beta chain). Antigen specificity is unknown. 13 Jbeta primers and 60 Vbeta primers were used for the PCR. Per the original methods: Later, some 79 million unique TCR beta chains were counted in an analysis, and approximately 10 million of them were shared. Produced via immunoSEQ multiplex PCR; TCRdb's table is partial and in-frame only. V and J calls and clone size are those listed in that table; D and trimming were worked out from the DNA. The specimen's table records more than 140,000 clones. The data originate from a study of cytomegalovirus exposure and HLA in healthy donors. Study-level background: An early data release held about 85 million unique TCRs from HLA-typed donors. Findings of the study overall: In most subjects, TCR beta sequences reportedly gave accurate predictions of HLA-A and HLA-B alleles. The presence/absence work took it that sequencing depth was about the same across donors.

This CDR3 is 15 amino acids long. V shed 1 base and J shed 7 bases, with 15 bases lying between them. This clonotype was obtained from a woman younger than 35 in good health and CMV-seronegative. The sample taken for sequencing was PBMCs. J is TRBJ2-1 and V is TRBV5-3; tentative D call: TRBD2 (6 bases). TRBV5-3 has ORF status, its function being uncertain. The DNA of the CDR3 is TGTGCCAGAAGCTTGAGGAGGGATGTGGGTAATGAGCAGTTCTTC. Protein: CARSLRRDVGNEQFF.